In its sample, the clone carrying this T cell receptor (beta chain) was seen a few times. Antigen specificity is unknown. These data are taken from a study of immune evolution from preneoplasia to lung adenocarcinoma. Study conclusions and caveats: Top clone frequencies peaked in normal lung, apparently declining through invasive adenocarcinoma. Normal lung had highest clonality; later lesions appeared denser, more diverse.

Patient tissue came from resections in Japan or China, 2014–2017. The method was immunoSEQ multiplex PCR; TCRdb's version includes in-frame clones alone and lacks a portion of them. The sample gives 4,500 or so clones, roughly 81% of which show up once; roughly 10% is in the top ten. The sample was FFPE adjacent normal lung tissue. This clonotype originated in a donor aged 70 or over with lung adenocarcinoma.

The CDR3: CASSSGQLAPGELFF. CDR3 sequence (DNA): TGTGCCAGCAGCTCGGGGCAGCTCGCGCCCGGGGAGCTGTTTTTT. V is TRBV2 and J is TRBJ2-2; D is possibly TRBD1 or TRBD2 (5 bases each). V was cut by 6 bases and J by 6 bases, with 17 bases left in between. This CDR3 is built from 15 residues. Germline V gene lookup returns CDR1 SNHLY and CDR2 FYNNEI.